The entry that follows covers one TCR beta chain sequence. No antigen is known for it. The data were taken from a study of CD8+ T cells in alopecia areata. Study-wide background: By percentage of affected scalp area, the severity of treated patients was scored.

Treatment here: oral pan-JAK inhibitor, 5-10 mg twice daily. Whole-study results and caveats: There were also resident alphabeta T cells of normal skin sequenced in scalp samples.

With V trimmed by 4 bases and J by 5 bases, 7 bases remained unmatched. The length of the CDR3 is 16 residues. Germline-derived CDR1 and CDR2 are SEHNR and FQNEAQ (reference sequence). Sequencing templates came from extracted RNA that was reverse transcribed into cDNA. The assay was immunoSEQ multiplex PCR, and TCRdb's table has in-frame clones only and misses some. The table lists more than 85,000 clones, roughly three fifths of them singletons. The sequence came from a human donor with alopecia areata. This chain joins TRBV7-9 and TRBJ2-1; TRBD2 matches 11 bases. The sample in question was CD8+ T cells sorted from blood, obtained at week 4, from a patient treated with tofacitinib. The CDR3 DNA reads as TGTGCCAGCAGCTCCGAAATACTAGCGGGGGACAATGAGCAGTTCTTC. Protein sequence: CASSSEILAGDNEQFF.